Reported below is one T cell receptor (beta chain). This clone occurred once. Its antigen is not yet known. Base qualities were left out, and no much larger clone turns up one base away. In the prospective study, participants were roughly 18 to 89 years old, resided in about 25 geographic areas of the United States, and were enrolled through a virtual design. To assign participants to cohorts, the prospective study relied on clinical history that participants themselves reported in a screening survey and a study questionnaire. ImmuneRACE Cohort 3 recovered participants were defined by two consecutive negative NP/OP PCR tests, healthcare professional clearance, or symptom resolution. Mobile phlebotomists in the prospective study collected whole blood, serum and a nasopharyngeal or oropharyngeal swab from every participant. Participants in the prospective study had the option to provide additional blood draws and questionnaires over an approximately 2-month period. Before DNA extraction, prospective study blood samples were shipped either frozen or at room temperature.

The immunoSEQ Assay, a bias-controlled multiplex PCR, was used to amplify TCRbeta CDR3 regions from genomic DNA. Per the source publication's procedure: The number of nucleated cells in each sample was estimated by amplification of reference gene primers within the assay. Sequence reads were collapsed and filtered to measure the absolute abundance of every unique TCRbeta CDR3 rearrangement. For each sample, productive Simpson clonality was calculated by taking the square root of Simpson's diversity index across productive rearrangements. TCRdb holds this immuneACCESS table with in-frame rearrangements only. Some clones are missing; in checked studies, unresolved V genes explain under half, and the rest has no known cause. The V and J calls and clone size are taken from that table; D and trimming were inferred from the DNA. The sample includes about 200,000 clones, with around 90% observed a single time. The ten largest clonotypes hold approximately 2.1% of the sample.

These data are taken from a study of blood T cell repertoires in COVID-19 (dated by TCRdb to about 2020). Broadly, across the study: Samples covering the acute and convalescent phases of COVID-19 were provided by collaborators in the United States, Italy and Spain. The dataset comprised deeply sampled blood TCRbeta repertoires from subjects exposed to, actively infected with, or recovered from COVID-19. The samples were drawn from two sources: the first 160 participants of the ongoing ImmuneRACE study, and fewer than 1,500 subjects contributed by 6 global collaborators. The material from the prospective study consisted of cDNA or gDNA derived from T cells, B-cell-depleted T cells, or PBMCs. Where available, HLA class I and class II types were obtained from metadata supplied by the sample provider rather than from assay-based typing. Nearly every sample came with metadata listing a de-identified subject ID, COVID-19 status, age in years and sex. The repertoires were made available in a free public database intended to serve as a resource for research on the immune response to SARS-CoV-2.

Taken from the germline V gene (reference sequence), the CDR1 and CDR2 loops are GTSNPN and SVGIG. Trimming at the junction amounts to 3 bases on V and 0 bases on J, and the germline ends lie 11 bases apart. From cysteine to phenylalanine, the CDR3 is 14 amino acids long. CDR3 DNA is the only sequence kept; it has 42 bases, read in frame from the first base. The research as a whole found: The quantity of clinical and demographic metadata differed by source and by participant and was supplied without curation.

Recombination joined TRBV30 with TRBJ1-2; the D gene is not confidently resolved. The sequence was collected from a woman aged 25 to 45 who had recovered from COVID-19. Sequenced: PBMCs or T cells enriched from blood (not recorded which). The CDR3 region reads CAWRVSKSNYGYTF. Here is the DNA: TGTGCCTGGAGGGTTAGCAAATCTAACTATGGCTACACCTTC.